These 19 T cell receptor beta chains originate from one sample sequenced in a study of T cells after yellow fever vaccination. TCRdb recomputed calls from the 5' RACE reads with MiXCR, one row per CDR3 protein. Here the sample spans 150,000 or so distinct CDR3 sequences, about 7% being singletons. Here the sequenced sample was CD4+ T cells sorted from PBMCs, taken 10 days after the yellow fever booster vaccination. The receptors stem from a man aged 25 to 45 who received the YFV17D yellow fever vaccine.

The chain is built from TRBV4-2 and TRBJ2-7; perhaps TRBD2 as D (6 bases). CDR1 and CDR2 (germline): LGHNA, YNFKEQ. V was shortened by 4 bases and J by 4 bases, with 17 bases between the two germline ends. CDR3 length: 15 amino acids. The CDR3 nucleotides read TGTGCCAGCAGCCTAGCCCGGGACTCTAATTACGAGCAGTACTTC. It specifies CASSLARDSNYEQYF.

Many counts were recorded for this clonotype. The J gene is TRBJ2-3, the V gene TRBV5-5; D gene unclear. The germline V and J ends were trimmed by 3 bases and 0 bases, with 14 bases remaining between them. Germline V gives CDR1 SGHKS, CDR2 YYEKEE (reference sequence). CDR3 size: 16 residues. CDR3 amino acids: CASSSGTVTSTDTQYF. The CDR3 nucleotides read TGTGCCAGCAGCTCGGGCACAGTTACGAGCACAGATACGCAGTATTTT.

The rearrangement joins TRBV5-2 to TRBJ1-1; the table's D gene call, TRBD1, was not cross checked with the DNA. TRBV5-2 is a pseudogene segment. The CDR3 has 14 residues. The CDR3 DNA is TGTGCCATGAGCCCCCGGGACAGGGTTCCTGAAGCTTTCTTT. Residues: CAMSPRDRVPEAFF.

This clonotype was detected many times. The gene calls are TRBV10-3 and TRBJ2-7, with D maybe TRBD2 (6 bases). CDR1 is ENHRY and CDR2 is SYGVKD in the germline V gene. Trimming cost V 4 bases and J 3 bases, with 10 bases left between them. This CDR3 spans 13 amino acids. The CDR3 loop is CAISAGTFYEQYF. The CDR3 region has the DNA TGTGCCATCAGTGCTGGGACTTTCTACGAGCAGTACTTC.

V and J are TRBV20-1 and TRBJ2-1, with 10 bases lining up with TRBD1. The CDR3 contains 13 residues. V was pared by 6 bases and J by 7 bases, with 6 bases of the junction left unmatched. Germline lookup yields CDR1 DFQATT and CDR2 SNEGSKA (reference sequence). The chain's CDR3 is CSALKGQGNEQFF. The CDR3 bases are TGCAGTGCCCTAAAGGGACAGGGGAATGAGCAGTTCTTC.

The sample holds many counts of this clonotype. The chain uses TRBV7-2 and TRBJ2-7; TRBD2 matches 10 bases. This CDR3 is built from 16 residues. Trimming at V came to 5 bases and at J to 0 bases, leaving 7 bases not matched to a gene. Germline loops: CDR1 SGHTA, CDR2 FQGNSA. The CDR3 DNA sequence: TGTGCCAGCAGCATCACTACTAGCGGGGTCTCCTACGAGCAGTACTTC. It specifies CASSITTSGVSYEQYF.

The chain uses TRBV29-1 and TRBJ2-2; 11 nucleotides match TRBD1. This CDR3 has 15 amino acids. Germline CDR1 SQVTM, CDR2 ANQGSEA. The J segment lost 5 bases and the V segment lost 6 bases, leaving 8 bases of the junction unmatched. Written as DNA, the CDR3 is TGCAGCGTCGGCCGGACAGGGGGCTTTACCGGGGAGCTGTTTTTT. It is translated as CSVGRTGGFTGELFF.

This clonotype occurred many times. The V call is TRBV4-3, the J call TRBJ2-6; D is unresolved. CDR3 length: 16 residues. Germline CDR1 and CDR2: LGHNA and YSLEER. V shed 0 bases and J shed 1 base, with 7 bases lying between them. As DNA, the CDR3 is TGCGCCAGCAGCCAAGATCAGGCGTCTGGGGCCAACGTCCTGACTTTC. Amino acids: CASSQDQASGANVLTF.

This clonotype was seen repeatedly, ten times or more. This chain uses TRBV5-1 with TRBJ2-1; D is uncertain. The germline V and J ends were trimmed by 4 bases and 9 bases, with 11 bases remaining between them. The CDR3 has 12 amino acids. Germline V CDR1 and CDR2: SGHRS, YFSETQ. The CDR3 region has the DNA TGCGCCAGCAGCGAAACGCCGGGTGAGCAGTTCTTC. Its translation is CASSETPGEQFF.

This clonotype appeared many times. The gene calls are TRBV30 and TRBJ2-1; 13 bases map to TRBD2. The CDR3 is 16 amino acids. Germline CDR1 is GTSNPN and CDR2 is SVGIG (reference sequence). J lost 4 bases, V lost 0 bases, and 3 bases had no gene match. The CDR3 DNA reads as TGTGCCTGGAGTGTACGGACTAGCGGGAGTTACAATGAGCAGTTCTTC. Translating gives CAWSVRTSGSYNEQFF.

This clonotype was seen ten or more times. The chain couples TRBV25-1 to TRBJ2-3; 11 bases align to TRBD2. The CDR3 has 16 residues. Trimming took 4 bases from V and 4 from J; bases not matched to a gene: 7. Germline V gene lookup returns CDR1 MGHDK and CDR2 SYGVNS. The DNA of the CDR3 is TGTGCCAGCAGTGTAAGACTAGCGGGAATTTCAGATACGCAGTATTTT. Its protein is CASSVRLAGISDTQYF.

In its sample, this clonotype was seen a few times. The rearrangement uses TRBV7-9 and TRBJ2-7; 7 bases map to TRBD1. CDR1 is SEHNR, CDR2 FQNEAQ, per germline (reference sequence). V was pared by 5 bases and J by 2 bases, with 6 bases of the junction left unmatched. The CDR3 consists of 14 residues. CDR3 loop: CASSRQGQAYEQYF. CDR3 in DNA: TGTGCCAGCAGCCGCCAAGGACAGGCCTACGAGCAGTACTTC. Combining the CDR3 with reference TRBV7-9 and TRBJ2-7 gives the whole variable domain DTGVSQNPRHKITKRGQNVTFRCDPISEHNRLYWYRQTLGQGPEFLTYFQNEAQLEKSRLLSDRFSAERPKGSFSTLEIQRTEQGDSAMYLCASSRQGQAYEQYFGPGTRLTVT.

This clonotype was recorded many times. This chain connects TRBV28 to TRBJ1-2, with D uncertain. Germline-derived CDR1 and CDR2 are MDHEN and SYDVKM. Trimming left V 2 bases short and J 0 bases short, with 7 bases between. The length of the CDR3 is 14 residues. This chain's CDR3 is CASSLDVANYGYTF. The CDR3 coding sequence is TGTGCCAGCAGTTTAGACGTAGCTAACTATGGCTACACCTTC.

This clonotype was detected ten times or more. This chain joins TRBV10-3 and TRBJ2-7; either TRBD1 or TRBD2 may fit D (5 bases each). The V end was cut by 7 bases, the J end by 1 base, with 20 bases between. Germline CDR1 and CDR2: ENHRY and SYGVKD. The CDR3 has 16 residues. CDR3 sequence: CAITPVRDGLSYEQYF. The CDR3 DNA sequence: TGTGCCATCACCCCGGTAAGGGACGGCCTATCCTACGAGCAGTACTTC.

This clonotype was recorded at least ten times. This sequence joins TRBV20-1 and TRBJ2-2; the match to TRBD2 covers 9 bases. CDR1 DFQATT and CDR2 SNEGSKA come from the germline V gene (reference sequence). The V and J ends lost 6 bases and 6 bases, in that order; junction bases with no gene match: 8. The CDR3 spans 14 residues. CDR3 coding DNA: TGCAGTGCAAGTAGCGGGAGTACGGCCGGGGAGCTGTTTTTT. As protein: CSASSGSTAGELFF.

The chain recombines TRBV7-9 with TRBJ2-1, with 16 bases fitting TRBD2. V gave up 7 bases and J gave up 4 bases; unmatched junction bases: 10. Germline lookup yields CDR1 SEHNR and CDR2 FQNEAQ (reference sequence). This CDR3 contains 18 residues. The DNA for the CDR3 is TGTGCCAGCACCCGTGGGACTAGCGGGAGGGCTACTTACAATGAGCAGTTCTTC. This encodes CASTRGTSGRATYNEQFF.

This clonotype was observed many times. The J gene is TRBJ2-1, the V gene TRBV18; D is perhaps TRBD2 (6 bases). The length of the CDR3 is 11 residues. The germline V gene has CDR1 KGHSH and CDR2 LQKENI. Trimming shortened V by 6 bases and J by 8 bases, and 8 bases separated the two germline ends. CDR3 amino acids: CASSREHEQFF. Written as DNA, the CDR3 is TGTGCCAGCTCCCGGGAGCATGAGCAGTTCTTC.

V is TRBV12-3 or TRBV12-4 and J is TRBJ2-5; possibly TRBD2 for D (5 bases). This CDR3 spans 13 amino acids. V was trimmed by 1 base and J by 10 bases, leaving 13 bases between them. CDR3 sequence: CASSLDQIGDQYF. CDR3 nucleotide sequence: TGTGCCAGCAGTTTAGACCAGATCGGGGACCAGTACTTC.

This clonotype was detected ten times or more. The V call is TRBV3-1, the J call TRBJ2-1; no clear D gene. Deletions cut 3 bases from V and 3 bases from J, with 6 bases between. The V gene's germline CDR1 is LGHDT and CDR2 YNNKEL (reference sequence). The CDR3 has 13 residues. For the CDR3, the DNA is TGTGCCAGCAGCCACCTGCTCTACAATGAGCAGTTCTTC. It yields the protein CASSHLLYNEQFF.